These 6 T cell receptor beta chains originate from one sample sequenced in a study of beta chain features in type 1 diabetes. Sequenced material consisted of expressed TCRB transcripts (all of the isolated RNA was reverse transcribed). This table comes from immunoSEQ multiplex PCR, and its TCRdb copy is limited to in-frame clones, with some not included. The sample includes some 410,000 clones, over 9.5% of them seen just once. Sequencing used naive CD4+ T cells from blood. Every receptor here comes from a woman younger than 30 in good health.

This chain joins TRBV7-3 and TRBJ2-1; D might be TRBD2 (5 bases). V dropped 5 bases and J dropped 10 bases, with 12 bases sitting between them. The CDR3 sequence is 12 residues long. In germline, CDR1 is SGHTA, CDR2 FQGTGA. The CDR3 DNA is TGTGCCAGCAGCCGCGAATCGGGGGAGCAGTTCTTC. Its protein product is CASSRESGEQFF.

This clone was detected only a few times. The CDR3: CASSLAGQGTEKLFF. CDR3 coding DNA: TGTGCCAGCAGCTTAGCGGGACAGGGAACTGAAAAACTGTTTTTT. The chain joins TRBV7-2 to TRBJ1-4; the match to TRBD1 covers 9 bases. The CDR3 sequence is 15 residues long. V lost 0 bases, J lost 7 bases, and 3 bases stayed unmatched. Germline V gives CDR1 SGHTA, CDR2 FQGNSA.

This clone was detected a few times. The chain employs TRBV18 and TRBJ2-1; 11 bases map to TRBD2. Germline values: CDR1 KGHSH, CDR2 LQKENI. This CDR3 has 14 residues. After removal of 6 bases from V and 7 bases from J, the junction contained 5 bases not matched to a gene. CDR3 loop: CASSPGTSGNEQFF. CDR3 sequence (DNA): TGTGCCAGCTCCCCCGGGACTAGCGGAAATGAGCAGTTCTTC.

This clone was seen only a few times. The chain has TRBV5-1 and TRBJ2-7, with TRBD2 matching 7 bases. CDR3 length: 14 residues. Germline V gene lookup returns CDR1 SGHRS and CDR2 YFSETQ. V dropped 4 bases and J dropped 3; count of bases not matched to a gene: 7. The CDR3 region is CASSASGKNYEQYF. The CDR3 nucleotides are TGCGCCAGCAGCGCGAGCGGGAAGAACTACGAGCAGTACTTC.

This clone has just a few counts. The V gene is TRBV30, the J gene TRBJ2-1, with TRBD1 as a possible D gene (6 bases). The germline gives CDR1 GTSNPN, CDR2 SVGIG (reference sequence). CDR3 size: 14 residues. Trimming took off 3 bases at V and 7 bases at J, with 16 bases between the two ends. The DNA of the CDR3 is TGTGCCTGGAGGGCAGGGGCGAGTGGTAATGAGCAGTTCTTC. Amino acid sequence: CAWRAGASGNEQFF.

This clone was detected a few times. CDR3 DNA: TGTGCCAGCAGCCAAGGGGCCGGAGACAATCAGCCCCAGCATTTT. The encoded protein is CASSQGAGDNQPQHF. The genes are TRBV4-2 and TRBJ1-5; D gene ambiguous. The V and J ends lost 1 base and 3 bases respectively, with 10 bases between them. Germline V gene sequence: CDR1 LGHNA, CDR2 YNFKEQ. The CDR3 contains 15 residues.